The 25 T cell receptor beta chains in this list originate from one sample, sequenced in a study of T cells in Graves' hyperthyroidism and ophthalmopathy. Authors of the study amplified TCR beta CDR3 regions from RNA transcripts. A set of HTBI primers served as the primers for a first-round RT-PCR of the TCR CDR3. TCRdb analysed the multiplex PCR reads with MiXCR anew, one entry per CDR3 protein. The sample has roughly 840,000 distinct CDR3 sequences; 35% to 45% are singletons. The sample comprised blood. These receptor sequences come from a man between 18 and 35 years old with Graves' hyperthyroidism.

V usage is TRBV11-2 and J usage is TRBJ2-7; 8 positions agree with TRBD1. The CDR3 consists of 14 residues. Unmatched junction bases numbered 2, after V lost 1 base and J lost 3 bases. In germline, CDR1 is SGHAT, CDR2 FQNNGV. The CDR3 loop is CASSLGTGIYEQYF. The CDR3, as DNA: TGTGCCAGCAGCTTAGGGACAGGGATCTACGAGCAGTACTTC.

The gene calls are TRBV7-8 and TRBJ2-5; 10 nucleotides match TRBD1. V gave up 3 bases and J gave up 9 bases; unmatched junction bases: 10. The CDR3 has 15 amino acids. Germline V gene sequence: CDR1 SGHVS, CDR2 FQNEAQ. The CDR3 is CASSFGWTGGSAQYF. The CDR3, as DNA: TGTGCCAGCAGCTTTGGGTGGACAGGGGGGTCTGCCCAGTACTTC. The complete variable domain, with remaining parts taken from reference TRBV7-8 and TRBJ2-5, reads GAGVSQSPRYKVAKRGQDVALRCDPISGHVSLFWYQQALGQGPEFLTYFQNEAQLDKSGLPSDRFFAERPEGSVSTLKIQRTQQEDSAVYLCASSFGWTGGSAQYFGPGTRLLVL.

This clonotype was detected ten times or more. The J gene is TRBJ2-5, the V gene TRBV2; perhaps TRBD2 as D (5 bases). Germline V gives CDR1 SNHLY, CDR2 FYNNEI. There are 14 residues in the CDR3. V lost 8 bases and J 5 bases, leaving 18 bases between the germline ends. The CDR3 sequence is CASRVNGLWETQYF. As DNA, the CDR3 is TGTGCCAGCCGTGTCAACGGACTTTGGGAGACCCAGTACTTC.

The chain has TRBV20-1 and TRBJ2-7; 8 bases are shared with TRBD2. The V and J ends lost 3 bases and 3 bases, in that order; junction bases with no gene match: 7. The germline V gene encodes CDR1 DFQATT and CDR2 SNEGSKA (reference sequence). The length of the CDR3 is 14 residues. CDR3 amino acids: CSARARGGGYEQYF. In nucleotides, the CDR3 is TGCAGTGCTAGGGCCCGGGGGGGGGGCTACGAGCAGTACTTC.

This clonotype occurred once. This chain uses TRBV29-1 with TRBJ2-5; the D gene is possibly TRBD2 (7 bases). The CDR3 extends over 12 amino acids. From germline, CDR1 is SQVTM and CDR2 ANQGSEA. The V end lost 8 bases, the J end lost 2 bases, and 12 bases lay between the germline ends. The CDR3 DNA sequence: TGCAGCTTGGGGGGGACACAAGAGACCCAGTACTTC. Translating it yields CSLGGTQETQYF.

The chain has TRBV11-2 and TRBJ2-5, with 8 positions matching TRBD2. The V segment lost 5 bases and the J segment 4 bases; nucleotides outside the gene matches: 6. Germline V lookup: CDR1 SGHAT, CDR2 FQNNGV. This CDR3 has 14 residues. CDR3 amino acids: CASSGRGGSETQYF. The CDR3 region has the DNA TGTGCCAGCAGCGGCCGGGGGGGATCAGAGACCCAGTACTTC.

This clonotype was seen ten or more times. The rearrangement joins TRBV14 to TRBJ1-2; D gene uncertain. Per the germline V gene, CDR1 is SGHDN and CDR2 is FVKESK. CDR3 length: 13 residues. Deletions cut 2 bases from V and 6 bases from J, with 10 bases between. The CDR3 coding sequence is TGTGCCAGCAGCCAACGGCTTCGTGATGGCTACACCTTC. Translated, it gives CASSQRLRDGYTF.

This clonotype was detected many times. J is TRBJ1-1 and V is TRBV20-1, with a tentative D call TRBD1 (6 bases). There are 15 residues in the CDR3. Per the germline V gene, CDR1 is DFQATT and CDR2 is SNEGSKA (reference sequence). V dropped 3 bases and J dropped 3 bases, with 17 bases sitting between them. The DNA for the CDR3 is TGCAGTGCTAGGGTTCCAGGGGCGGGCGACACTGAAGCTTTCTTT. As protein: CSARVPGAGDTEAFF.

The table lists this clonotype with many counts. CDR3 in DNA: TGTGCCACCGGGACTTTACGCTACGAGCAGTACTTC. It codes for CATGTLRYEQYF. V and J are TRBV2 and TRBJ2-7; maybe TRBD2 (6 bases). The germline V gene encodes CDR1 SNHLY and CDR2 FYNNEI. The CDR3 covers 12 residues. The germline V and J ends were trimmed by 10 bases and 3 bases, with 13 bases remaining between them.

This clonotype was picked up a small number of times. The V gene is TRBV5-1, the J gene TRBJ2-7; 10 nucleotides line up with TRBD1. The CDR3 runs 13 residues. Trimming at V came to 2 bases and at J to 7 bases, leaving 3 bases not matched to a gene. Germline V gene lookup returns CDR1 SGHRS and CDR2 YFSETQ. The CDR3 sequence: CASSFKGQGEQYF. In DNA, the CDR3 is TGCGCCAGCAGCTTTAAGGGACAGGGGGAGCAGTACTTC.

This clonotype was counted many times. The chain is built from TRBV15 and TRBJ1-5, with 7 bases that match TRBD1. The CDR3 runs 17 residues. V was clipped by 1 base and J by 2 bases; unmatched bases: 8. Germline V gives CDR1 LNHNV, CDR2 YYDKDF (reference sequence). CDR3 sequence reads: CATSRGTGLYGNQPQHF. As DNA, the CDR3 is TGTGCCACCAGCAGAGGGACAGGCTTATACGGCAATCAGCCCCAGCATTTT.

The chain recombines TRBV29-1 with TRBJ2-7; 7 bases are a match to TRBD1. CDR1 SQVTM and CDR2 ANQGSEA come from the germline V gene. With 4 bases clipped from V and 4 bases from J, the junction kept 4 bases outside the gene matches. The CDR3 covers 12 residues. Written as DNA, the CDR3 is TGCAGCGTTGGGGACAGACAGTACGAGCAGTACTTC. Protein: CSVGDRQYEQYF.

The J gene is TRBJ2-7, the V gene TRBV20-1; D remains ambiguous. CDR3 size: 15 residues. Deletions cut 0 bases from V and 2 bases from J, with 14 bases between. The germline CDR1 and CDR2 sequences are DFQATT and SNEGSKA (reference sequence). CDR3 in amino acids: CSARDPRAGAYEQYF. The CDR3 DNA sequence: TGCAGTGCTAGAGACCCTCGGGCAGGAGCCTACGAGCAGTACTTC.

The chain carries TRBV15 and TRBJ2-7, with D possibly TRBD1 on 6 matching bases. This CDR3 has 15 residues. Trimming took off 3 bases at V and 2 bases at J, with 14 bases between the two ends. Per germline, CDR1 LNHNV and CDR2 YYDKDF (reference sequence). In nucleotides, the CDR3 is TGTGCCACCAGCAGCGTTGGCCAGGGGACCTACGAGCAGTACTTC. Its translation is CATSSVGQGTYEQYF.

This rearrangement joins TRBV7-2 to TRBJ2-5, with 13 positions matching TRBD2. Germline values: CDR1 SGHTA, CDR2 FQGNSA. The length of the CDR3 is 17 residues. The J segment lost 4 bases and the V segment lost 1 base, leaving 6 bases of the junction unmatched. CDR3 loop: CASSLDSGLAGLETQYF. In DNA, the CDR3 is TGTGCCAGCAGCTTAGATTCGGGACTAGCGGGACTAGAGACCCAGTACTTC.

This clonotype was observed once. A much larger clonotype is one base distant, so this may be a read error. The V and J genes are TRBV7-6 and TRBJ2-6; D possibly uses TRBD1 or TRBD2 (5 bases each). The germline V gene has CDR1 SGHVS and CDR2 FNYEAQ. This CDR3 is 16 amino acids long. V lost 2 bases to trimming and J lost 0 bases, with 8 bases between them. The CDR3 DNA reads TGTGCCAGCAGCTTAAGGGACGGCTCTGGGGCCAACGTCCTGACTTTC. It translates to CASSLRDGSGANVLTF.

The V call is TRBV29-1, the J call TRBJ2-7, with 7 nucleotides matching TRBD2. V lost 7 bases to trimming and J lost 5 bases; unmatched junction nucleotides: 8. This CDR3 comprises 12 residues. Germline lookup yields CDR1 SQVTM and CDR2 ANQGSEA. CDR3 in amino acids: CSADLGGDEQYF. CDR3 coding DNA: TGCAGCGCTGACCTTGGGGGGGACGAGCAGTACTTC.

This clonotype was detected only once. The CDR3 end shows no conserved phenylalanine or tryptophan, and so a read error is likely. It is unclear where the CDR3 begins or ends on the DNA, so no DNA is shown, and the CDR3 is as TCRdb lists it. The V gene is TRBV7-9, the J gene TRBJ1-4. Germline lookup yields CDR1 SEHNR and CDR2 FQNEAQ (reference sequence). The CDR3 region is 8 residues in length, termini included. The CDR3 loop reads CASSPGLY.

This clonotype was recorded at least ten times. The chain is built from TRBV19 and TRBJ1-2; D might be TRBD1 (6 bases). Germline CDR1 LNHDA, CDR2 SQIVND (reference sequence). The CDR3 sequence is 14 residues long. Trimming pared 1 base from V and 2 bases from J, leaving 8 bases between. This CDR3 is CASSIGQGNYGYTF. As DNA, the CDR3 is TGTGCCAGTAGTATAGGCCAGGGGAACTATGGCTACACCTTC.

This chain connects TRBV7-9 to TRBJ2-7, with TRBD2 identical over 12 bases. Germline CDR1 is SEHNR and CDR2 is FQNEAQ (reference sequence). Unmatched junction bases numbered 11, after V lost 5 bases and J lost 6 bases. The CDR3 is made up of 16 amino acids. The CDR3 protein is CASSQFSSGRALEQYF. The CDR3 DNA reads TGTGCCAGCAGCCAGTTCTCTAGCGGGAGGGCCCTCGAGCAGTACTTC.

V and J are TRBV6-5 and TRBJ2-2; D is uncertain. CDR1 is MNHEY, CDR2 SVGAGI, per germline. This CDR3 is 14 amino acids long. Trimming took 2 bases from V and 3 from J, leaving 7 bases between them. In DNA form, the CDR3 reads TGTGCCAGCAGTTACGCTGAGTACACCGGGGAGCTGTTTTTT. Its translation is CASSYAEYTGELFF.

The chain is built from TRBV20-1 and TRBJ1-1; possible D gene TRBD1, 6 bases. The CDR3 is made up of 15 amino acids. Trimming took 0 bases from V and 1 from J, leaving 12 bases between them. In germline, CDR1 is DFQATT, CDR2 SNEGSKA (reference sequence). This CDR3 is CSARDQGRPNTEAFF. The DNA of the CDR3 is TGCAGTGCTAGAGATCAGGGGCGGCCGAACACTGAAGCTTTCTTT.

The sample holds a few counts of this clonotype. The chain employs TRBV25-1 and TRBJ1-4; the D gene is possibly TRBD1 (6 bases). From germline, CDR1 is MGHDK and CDR2 SYGVNS. This CDR3 contains 15 residues. V lost 6 bases to trimming and J lost 8 bases, with 19 bases between them. In DNA form, the CDR3 reads TGTGCCAGCAGCTTAGCGGGGGGGGCGTGGGAAAAACTGTTTTTT. Translation gives CASSLAGGAWEKLFF.

Notes on this clonotype: A read error may explain this, as a much larger clone is one base away. The chain joins TRBV7-9 to TRBJ2-5; possibly TRBD2 for D (6 bases). V was clipped by 1 base and J by 7 bases, with 13 bases between them. The CDR3 has 14 amino acids. Germline CDR1 is SEHNR and CDR2 is FQNEAQ (reference sequence). The CDR3 reads CASSLGGRQRTQYF. CDR3 sequence (DNA): TGTGCCAGCAGCTTAGGAGGGAGGCAAAGGACCCAGTACTTC.

The V call is TRBV13, the J call TRBJ1-6; possible D gene TRBD1, 6 bases. CDR3 size: 15 residues. Germline-derived CDR1 and CDR2 are PRHDT and FYEKMQ (reference sequence). V shed 6 bases and J shed 10 bases, with 19 bases lying between them. DNA of the CDR3: TGTGCCAGCAGTGGACGGGGGGCGGAACGCTCACCCCTCCACTTT. This sequence encodes CASSGRGAERSPLHF.